These 22 T cell receptor beta chains share one sample of origin, sequenced in a study of CD8+CD57+ T cells in acquired aplastic anemia. An expansion of CD8+CD57+ cells by flow cytometry had been shown in patients chosen for sequencing. Profiling of TCR beta VDJ combinations and CDR3 sequences used genomic DNA as template. TCRdb re-called the reads with MiXCR, one entry per CDR3 protein. The sample records a few hundred thousand distinct CDR3 sequences, less than 60% being singletons. The sequenced sample consisted of sorted CD4+, CD8+, or CD8+CD57+ T cells (not recorded which) from PBMCs. These receptors all come from a human donor with aplastic anemia.

There are a few counts of this clonotype. A much larger clone is a single base away; this may be a read error. V gene TRBV5-6 combines with J gene TRBJ2-7, with a tentative D call TRBD1 (5 bases). Per germline, CDR1 SGHDT and CDR2 YYEEEE. The CDR3 covers 14 residues. V was pared by 3 bases and J by 4 bases, with 14 bases between. The CDR3 spells CASSSRAGPYEQYF. CDR3 nucleotide sequence: TGTGCCAGCAGCTCTCGGGCAGGGCCTTACGAGCAGTACTTC.

V is TRBV19 and J is TRBJ1-6, with 8 nucleotides matching TRBD1. This CDR3 is 14 amino acids long. The germline V gene has CDR1 LNHDA and CDR2 SQIVND (reference sequence). V gave up 6 bases and J gave up 7 bases; unmatched junction bases: 5. The CDR3 sequence: CASRRTGNNSPLHF. The CDR3 DNA reads as TGTGCCAGTAGACGGACAGGGAACAATTCACCCCTCCACTTT.

This clonotype was counted ten times or more. CDR3 in amino acids: CASTPRGANYGYTF. The CDR3 bases are TGTGCCAGTACCCCTAGAGGGGCTAACTATGGCTACACCTTC. This chain joins TRBV19 and TRBJ1-2, with D perhaps TRBD1 (5 bases). The germline CDR1 and CDR2 sequences are LNHDA and SQIVND (reference sequence). The CDR3 covers 14 residues. The V end lost 7 bases, the J end lost 0 bases, and 12 bases lay between the germline ends.

The chain combines TRBV9 with TRBJ2-1; TRBD2 aligns across 16 bases. The germline V gene encodes CDR1 SGDLS and CDR2 YYNGEE. CDR3 length: 15 amino acids. V lost 3 bases and J lost 7; bases outside the gene matches: 1. CDR3 nucleotides: TGTGCCAGCAGCGCGGGACTAGCGGGGGGGAATGAGCAGTTCTTC. Translated, it gives CASSAGLAGGNEQFF.

This clonotype came up many times. The chain has TRBV7-8 and TRBJ2-7; D not certain. This CDR3 is 14 amino acids long. CDR1 and CDR2 from the germline V gene are SGHVS and FQNEAQ. V was cut by 1 base and J by 0 bases, with 7 bases left in between. The CDR3 here is CASSLVSDSYEQYF. In DNA, the CDR3 is TGTGCCAGCAGCTTAGTATCCGACTCCTACGAGCAGTACTTC.

This clonotype was counted many times. The V and J genes are TRBV6-5 and TRBJ1-6; D is unclear. Germline values: CDR1 MNHEY, CDR2 SVGAGI. The CDR3 is made up of 14 amino acids. Trimming removed 6 bases at V and 8 bases at J, with 14 bases between. The CDR3 here is CASSSGGTDSPLHF. CDR3 bases: TGTGCCAGCAGCTCTGGTGGTACGGATTCACCCCTCCACTTT.

This clonotype was recorded many times. The V gene is TRBV20-1, the J gene TRBJ1-5; 9 bases fit TRBD1. Germline V lookup: CDR1 DFQATT, CDR2 SNEGSKA (reference sequence). Losses at the gene ends were 4 bases for V and 6 bases for J; bases not matched to a gene: 10. The CDR3 contains 15 residues. The CDR3 nucleotides are TGCAGTGCTAATCCCCCGGGACAGGGAGGTCAGCCCCAGCATTTT. Its translation: CSANPPGQGGQPQHF.

The chain recombines TRBV19 with TRBJ1-2; D not resolved. Germline V gene data show CDR1 as LNHDA and CDR2 as SQIVND (reference sequence). The V end lost 5 bases, the J end lost 7 bases, and 17 bases lay between the germline ends. This CDR3 has 14 amino acids. CDR3 sequence (DNA): TGTGCCAGTAGTTTTACCGGCGCAAATAGTGGCTACACCTTC. It is translated as CASSFTGANSGYTF.

This chain uses TRBV4-1 with TRBJ2-1; unclear D gene. Trimming shortened V by 4 bases and J by 4 bases, and 14 bases separated the two germline ends. The CDR3 runs 15 residues. CDR1 and CDR2 from the germline V gene are MGHRA and YSYEKL. In DNA form, the CDR3 reads TGCGCCAGCAGCCTGGTCGTAACTCCTTACAATGAGCAGTTCTTC. It is translated as CASSLVVTPYNEQFF.

The rearrangement joins TRBV10-3 to TRBJ1-6; TRBD1 matches at 7 bases. Germline CDR1 and CDR2: ENHRY and SYGVKD. The CDR3 contains 14 residues. V lost 9 bases, J lost 0 bases, and 2 bases stayed unmatched. The CDR3 DNA follows: TGTGCCATAGGGGACAGCTCCTATAATTCACCCCTCCACTTT. Translating gives CAIGDSSYNSPLHF.

This clonotype was observed many times. This rearrangement joins TRBV6-2 or TRBV6-3 to TRBJ1-2, with TRBD1 as a possible D gene (5 bases). The V end lost 2 bases, the J end lost 10 bases, and 20 bases lay between the germline ends. Germline V gene sequence: CDR1 MNHEY, CDR2 SVGEGT. The CDR3 length is 15 residues. This CDR3 is CASSYPAPGTVTYTF. The DNA for the CDR3 is TGTGCCAGCAGTTACCCTGCGCCCGGGACGGTGACCTACACCTTC.

In its sample, this clonotype was seen many times. The chain couples TRBV20-1 to TRBJ2-7; D is perhaps TRBD1 or TRBD2 (6 bases each). Trimming removed 2 bases at V and 2 bases at J, with 13 bases between. Looked up from germline, CDR1 is DFQATT and CDR2 is SNEGSKA (reference sequence). The CDR3 is made up of 14 amino acids. Written as DNA, the CDR3 is TGCAGTGCTAGAAATGTAGGGGGGACCTACGAGCAGTACTTC. It yields the protein CSARNVGGTYEQYF.

The chain has TRBV20-1 and TRBJ1-4; D might be TRBD1 (5 bases). The germline gives CDR1 DFQATT, CDR2 SNEGSKA (reference sequence). The V gene lost 1 base and the J gene lost 10 bases, with 13 bases spanning the gap. The CDR3 has 13 amino acids. The CDR3 DNA reads as TGCAGTGCTAGAGGGACAACTTACGGAAAACTGTTTTTT. It encodes CSARGTTYGKLFF.

The chain joins TRBV12-3 or TRBV12-4 to TRBJ2-2; D perhaps matches TRBD1 (6 bases). V was shortened by 1 base and J by 3 bases, with 9 bases between the two germline ends. The CDR3 sequence is 15 residues long. CDR3 sequence: CASSLGGRDTGELFF. CDR3 nucleotide sequence: TGTGCCAGCAGTTTAGGGGGGCGCGACACCGGGGAGCTGTTTTTT.

The chain has TRBV5-1 and TRBJ1-1; TRBD1 matches at 10 bases. Germline trimming cut 1 base from V and 4 bases from J; bases unmatched to any gene: 10. CDR3 size: 17 residues. Germline CDR1 and CDR2: SGHRS and YFSETQ. CDR3 residues: CASSLTRDRGRGTEAFF. The CDR3 nucleotides are TGCGCCAGCAGCTTGACGCGGGACAGGGGACGGGGCACTGAAGCTTTCTTT.

In this sample, this clonotype turned up many times. The V call is TRBV20-1, the J call TRBJ1-1; the D is unclear. Trimming shortened V by 0 bases and J by 5 bases, and 10 bases separated the two germline ends. CDR3 length: 13 amino acids. CDR1 is DFQATT and CDR2 is SNEGSKA in the germline V gene (reference sequence). In nucleotides, the CDR3 is TGCAGTGCTAGAGAGGGTGCGGTAACTGAAGCTTTCTTT. Protein product: CSAREGAVTEAFF.

This clonotype was recorded at least ten times. The CDR3 loop is CASSLAGGSREQYF. The DNA for the CDR3 is TGTGCCAGCAGCTTAGCGGGGGGCTCCCGCGAGCAGTACTTC. The chain carries TRBV11-2 and TRBJ2-7; D is perhaps TRBD2 (7 bases). The CDR3 totals 14 residues. CDR1 is SGHAT, CDR2 FQNNGV, per germline. The ends were cut back, 1 base at V and 6 bases at J, with 13 bases in the middle.

V gene TRBV24-1 combines with J gene TRBJ2-7; D is unresolved. V dropped 10 bases and J dropped 7 bases, with 13 bases sitting between them. This CDR3 region has 11 residues. Germline V gene sequence: CDR1 KGHDR, CDR2 SFDVKD. CDR3 nucleotide sequence: TGTGCCACAGAACGGAACGGGGAGCAGTACTTC. The encoded protein is CATERNGEQYF.

This chain uses TRBV5-1 with TRBJ2-3; 13 bases map to TRBD2. The CDR3 spans 15 residues. V lost 2 bases to trimming and J lost 8 bases; unmatched junction nucleotides: 5. Germline V gives CDR1 SGHRS, CDR2 YFSETQ. The CDR3 loop reads CASSLLAGGGGTQYF. DNA for the CDR3: TGCGCCAGCAGCTTACTAGCGGGGGGGGGGGGTACGCAGTATTTT.

The chain has TRBV15 and TRBJ1-2; D unclear. The CDR3 is 14 residues long. Trimming removed 5 bases from V and 2 bases from J, with 12 bases in between. Germline lookup yields CDR1 LNHNV and CDR2 YYDKDF (reference sequence). The CDR3 coding sequence is TGTGCCACCAGCCCCCGCAGTGAGAACTATGGCTACACCTTC. Translated: CATSPRSENYGYTF.

This clonotype was detected once. The chain recombines TRBV10-3 with TRBJ1-2, with D uncertain. Trimming took 2 bases from V and 4 from J, leaving 8 bases between them. Germline assignment: CDR1 ENHRY and CDR2 SYGVKD. The CDR3 contains 13 residues. The chain's CDR3 is CAISERSLYGYTF. CDR3 in DNA: TGTGCCATCAGTGAGCGCAGCCTCTATGGCTACACCTTC.

A note on this clonotype: This may be a read error, as it is one base from a much larger clone. V gene TRBV7-3 combines with J gene TRBJ1-1, with D possibly TRBD1 on 5 matching bases. The length of the CDR3 is 12 residues. The V gene's germline CDR1 is SGHTA and CDR2 FQGTGA. The V gene lost 6 bases and the J gene lost 3 bases, with 8 bases spanning the gap. The CDR3, as DNA: TGTGCCAGCAGGCCAGGGCACACTGAAGCTTTCTTT. As protein: CASRPGHTEAFF.